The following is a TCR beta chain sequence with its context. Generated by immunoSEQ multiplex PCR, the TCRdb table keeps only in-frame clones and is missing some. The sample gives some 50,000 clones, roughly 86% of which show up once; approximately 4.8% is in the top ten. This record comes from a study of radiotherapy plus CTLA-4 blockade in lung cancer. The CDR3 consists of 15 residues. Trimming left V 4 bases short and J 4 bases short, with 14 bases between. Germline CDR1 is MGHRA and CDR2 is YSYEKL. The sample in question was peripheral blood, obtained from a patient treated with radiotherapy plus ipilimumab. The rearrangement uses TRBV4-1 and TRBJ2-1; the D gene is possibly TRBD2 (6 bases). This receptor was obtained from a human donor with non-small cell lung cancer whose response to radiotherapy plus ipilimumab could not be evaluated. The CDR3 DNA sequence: TGCGCCAGCAGCCGCAACTGGGGAGGTTACAATGAGCAGTTCTTC. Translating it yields CASSRNWGGYNEQFF.